Each of the 14 T cell receptor beta chains below was sequenced from the same sample in a study of liver allograft versus peripheral blood T cells (dated by TCRdb to about 2020). For the wider study: The study compared T cell receptor repertoires found within transplanted livers against repertoires in the peripheral blood of liver transplant recipients.

Sequencing was carried out with an Illumina MiSeq. TCRdb reanalyzed the raw reads on its own, using fastp at Q25 for trimming and MiXCR for clone calling, and kept in-frame beta chains. CDR3 protein duplicates are merged, each entry listing the most common genes and DNA. This sample holds approximately 12,000 distinct CDR3 sequences; about 23% were observed only once. The ten most abundant clones make up roughly 1.5% of the sample. The receptor source for this set is a human patient who had a liver transplant. Where a transplant has occurred, the graft donor may have supplied some of the T cells.

This clonotype qualifies as medium-sized. The rearrangement links TRBV27 to TRBJ2-7, with 7 positions matching TRBD1. The germline gives CDR1 MNHEY, CDR2 SMNVEV (reference sequence). The ends lost 4 bases at V and 2 bases at J; junction bases unmatched: 8. The CDR3 loop spans 15 amino acids. CDR3 in amino acids: CASSSPGQPPYEQYF. The CDR3 bases are TGTGCCAGCAGTTCACCGGGACAGCCTCCCTACGAGCAGTACTTC.

This clonotype was found a few times. The chain combines TRBV27 with TRBJ1-5, with 8 bases that match TRBD1. V dropped 6 bases and J dropped 5; count of bases not matched to a gene: 6. This CDR3 has 14 residues. CDR1 and CDR2 from the germline V gene are MNHEY and SMNVEV (reference sequence). The CDR3: CASSPGQAYQPQHF. DNA for the CDR3: TGTGCCAGCAGCCCGGGACAGGCATATCAGCCCCAGCATTTT.

This clonotype was observed a handful of times. V and J are TRBV30 and TRBJ1-2; D unresolved. This CDR3 contains 14 residues. The germline gives CDR1 GTSNPN, CDR2 SVGIG (reference sequence). Between the trimmed V and J ends, which lost 4 bases and 4 bases, there was a span of 16 bases. CDR3 in amino acids: CAWTKGLVGYGYTF. The DNA of the CDR3 is TGTGCCTGGACCAAGGGCCTTGTGGGCTATGGCTACACCTTC.

This clonotype is medium-sized by share. This chain connects TRBV10-3 to TRBJ2-1, with TRBD2 identical over 11 bases. The CDR3 is 16 residues long. Germline CDR1 is ENHRY and CDR2 is SYGVKD. Trimming cost V 3 bases and J 7 bases; bases outside gene matches: 8. The CDR3 sequence is CAISDRGLAGLNEQFF. CDR3 coding DNA: TGTGCCATCAGTGACCGCGGACTAGCGGGCTTGAATGAGCAGTTCTTC.

This clonotype was observed a few times. The chain uses TRBV7-2 and TRBJ2-3, with D perhaps given as TRBD1 or TRBD2 (5 bases each). The CDR3 runs 15 residues. The germline V gene encodes CDR1 SGHTA and CDR2 FQGNSA. The V and J ends lost 3 bases and 5 bases respectively, with 15 bases between them. Here the CDR3 DNA reads TGTGCCAGCAGCTTGGTCGGTGGGGGTGAAGATACGCAGTATTTT. Its translation: CASSLVGGGEDTQYF.

This clonotype counts as medium-sized. The chain carries TRBV6-1 and TRBJ1-1; D may be TRBD1 (5 bases). Germline loops: CDR1 MNHNS, CDR2 SASEGT. This CDR3 is 11 amino acids long. V lost 3 bases and J 11 bases, leaving 10 bases between the germline ends. CDR3 DNA sequence: TGTGCCAGCAGTGAGGGGGTATGGGCTTTCTTT. It is translated as CASSEGVWAFF.

This clonotype rates as medium-sized. J is TRBJ1-6 and V is TRBV5-4; D gene unclear. CDR3 size: 16 residues. Germline V gene sequence: CDR1 SGHNT, CDR2 YYREEE (reference sequence). The V and J ends lost 0 bases and 9 bases respectively, with 16 bases between them. This CDR3 is CASSLERISVGSPLHF. In DNA form, the CDR3 reads TGTGCCAGCAGCTTGGAGCGGATTTCTGTAGGTTCACCCCTCCACTTT.

This clonotype showed up just a few times. V is TRBV6-2 or TRBV6-3 and J is TRBJ2-7, with D uncertain. The CDR3 consists of 14 residues. The V and J ends lost 7 bases and 5 bases respectively, with 18 bases between them. Per the germline V gene, CDR1 is MNHEY and CDR2 is SVGEGT. The CDR3 loop reads CASTTVYPGNEQYF. The CDR3, as DNA: TGTGCCAGCACCACCGTATATCCAGGCAACGAGCAGTACTTC.

In its sample, this clonotype is medium-sized. The genes are TRBV27 and TRBJ1-5; tentatively, D is TRBD1 (5 bases). Deletions cut 6 bases from V and 0 bases from J, with 9 bases between. The CDR3 has 14 amino acids. CDR1 MNHEY and CDR2 SMNVEV come from the germline V gene (reference sequence). For the CDR3, the DNA is TGTGCCAGCAGGGACATTCATAGCAATCAGCCCCAGCATTTT. Translation gives CASRDIHSNQPQHF.

This clonotype was seen a handful of times. The chain combines TRBV28 with TRBJ1-5; D not resolved. Germline V gene lookup returns CDR1 MDHEN and CDR2 SYDVKM. The CDR3 extends over 13 amino acids. V dropped 1 base and J dropped 9 bases, with 10 bases sitting between them. Here the CDR3 DNA reads TGTGCCAGCAGTTTATTGGGCTTTCGGCCCCAGCATTTT. Its translation is CASSLLGFRPQHF.

CDR3 sequence (DNA): TGTGCCAGCAGCATAGACAGGAGCTCCTACGAGCAGTACTTC. This translates into CASSIDRSSYEQYF. The chain is built from TRBV5-6 and TRBJ2-7, with a weak D call TRBD1 (6 bases). This CDR3 contains 14 residues. Germline V CDR1 and CDR2: SGHDT, YYEEEE. V was pared by 4 bases and J by 0 bases, with 11 bases between.

This clonotype was observed a few times. The rearrangement uses TRBV12-3 or TRBV12-4 and TRBJ1-5, with D perhaps matching TRBD1 (5 bases). V was clipped by 5 bases and J by 0 bases, with 11 bases between them. There are 15 residues in the CDR3. The CDR3 region is CASSHLGGSNQPQHF. In nucleotides, the CDR3 is TGTGCCAGCAGTCATCTTGGGGGTAGCAATCAGCCCCAGCATTTT.

This clonotype was counted a few times. The rearrangement joins TRBV30 to TRBJ1-2; D not resolved. V was pared by 5 bases and J by 1 base, with 14 bases between. This CDR3 is 14 amino acids long. The V gene's germline CDR1 is GTSNPN and CDR2 SVGIG (reference sequence). CDR3 in amino acids: CAWYPLALNYGYTF. For the CDR3, the DNA is TGTGCCTGGTACCCTTTGGCACTTAACTATGGCTACACCTTC.

This clonotype is labeled medium-sized (0.01 to 0.1%). J is TRBJ1-2 and V is TRBV6-5; D gene ambiguous. The V end was cut by 2 bases, the J end by 2 bases, with 6 bases between. CDR1 is MNHEY and CDR2 is SVGAGI in the germline V gene. The CDR3 is 13 residues long. As DNA, the CDR3 is TGTGCCAGCAGTTACCAGAGCAACTATGGCTACACCTTC. This sequence encodes CASSYQSNYGYTF.